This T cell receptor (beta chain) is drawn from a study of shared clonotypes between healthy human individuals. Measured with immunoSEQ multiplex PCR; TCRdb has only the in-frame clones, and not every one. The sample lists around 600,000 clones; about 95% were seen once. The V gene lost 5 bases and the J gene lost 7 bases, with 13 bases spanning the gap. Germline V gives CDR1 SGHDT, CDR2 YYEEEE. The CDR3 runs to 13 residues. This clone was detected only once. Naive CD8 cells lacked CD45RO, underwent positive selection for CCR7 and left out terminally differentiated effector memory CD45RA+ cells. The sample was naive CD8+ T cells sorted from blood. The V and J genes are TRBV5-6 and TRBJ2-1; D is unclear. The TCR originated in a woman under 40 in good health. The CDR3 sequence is CASRPWTWNEQFF. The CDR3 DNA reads TGTGCCAGCAGACCCTGGACGTGGAATGAGCAGTTCTTC.